Sequencing of this T cell receptor beta chain was carried out in a study of response to subunit inactivated influenza vaccine. About this clonotype: Its target is unknown.

TCRdb re-called the RT-PCR reads with MiXCR, one entry per CDR3 protein. The table includes more than 450,000 distinct CDR3 sequences, about an eighth detected once. Notes on the study in general: The authors offered the suggestion that each seasonal influenza vaccination recruits few new T cells.

Source: PBMCs from blood, taken on the day of vaccination. The receptor was isolated from a man aged 50-59 years who received an inactivated influenza vaccine.

The CDR3: CASSVSPTSGSDEQYF. In DNA form, the CDR3 reads TGTGCCAGCAGCGTGAGCCCGACTAGCGGGAGCGACGAGCAGTACTTC. V and J are TRBV9 and TRBJ2-7, with 12 bases that match TRBD2. V gave up 2 bases and J gave up 5 bases; unmatched junction bases: 8. There are 16 residues in the CDR3. CDR1 SGDLS and CDR2 YYNGEE come from the germline V gene. The whole variable domain, remainder taken from reference TRBV9 and TRBJ2-7, is DSGVTQTPKHLITATGQRVTLRCSPRSGDLSVYWYQQSLDQGLQFLIQYYNGEERAKGNILERFSAQQFPDLHSELNLSSLELGDSALYFCASSVSPTSGSDEQYFGPGTRLTVT.